This TCR beta chain was identified during a study of OX40 agonist ivuxolimab in advanced cancers. As for the study in general: Mean age approximately 55 years, range about 20 to 79; roughly 82% male. Two patients with cutaneous melanoma and one with hepatocellular carcinoma, three in total, showed partial responses. Study-level points and caveats: Normalized expansion of T-cell clones was also low for some nonresponders. CD8+ T cells (on average) carried more expanded clones than CD4+ T cells.

The V end lost 4 bases, the J end lost 4 bases, and 13 bases lay between the germline ends. There are 14 residues in the CDR3. CDR1 is SNHLY, CDR2 FYNNEI, per germline. The method was immunoSEQ multiplex PCR; TCRdb's version includes in-frame clones alone and lacks a portion of them. The data contain tens of thousands of clones, roughly nine tenths of them singletons. Notes on this clone: As yet, its antigen is unknown.

The clonotype originates from an adult with an advanced solid tumor such as melanoma, head and neck, liver or kidney cancer. The sequenced sample was CD4+ or CD8+ T cells sorted from blood, obtained in a trial of the OX40 agonist ivuxolimab. The genes are TRBV2 and TRBJ1-2, with a weak D call TRBD1 (6 bases). CDR3 sequence: CASSGSGAFYGYTF. CDR3 sequence (DNA): TGTGCCAGCAGTGGGTCAGGGGCCTTCTATGGCTACACCTTC.